Sequencing of this TCR beta chain was carried out in a study of post-analysis software for immune sequencing data. Study-level points and caveats: Higher frequency in patients than in controls was seen for roughly five TRBV segments, with TRBV5-6, TRBV5-1 and TRBV20-1 among them.

To note about this clonotype: Its antigen is not identified.

Unique molecular identifiers had been added to the TCR beta cDNA libraries. TCRdb recomputed calls from the PCR reads with MiXCR, one row per CDR3 protein. The sample records 150,000 to 200,000 distinct CDR3 sequences, around 34% being singletons. Germline V gives CDR1 SGHVS, CDR2 FQNEAQ. With V trimmed by 3 bases and J by 0 bases, 1 base remained unmatched. The length of the CDR3 is 14 residues. The clonotype was recovered from a girl between 10 and 17 years old with multiple sclerosis. The chain carries TRBV7-8 and TRBJ1-2; 7 bases map to TRBD1. Sequencing used blood, obtained after autologous hematopoietic stem cell transplantation. DNA for the CDR3: TGTGCCAGCAGCTTGACAGGGACTAACTATGGCTACACCTTC. Encoded protein: CASSLTGTNYGYTF.